This T cell receptor beta chain was sequenced in a study of blood T cell repertoires in COVID-19. The CDR3 has 14 amino acids. With 0 bases removed from V and 3 bases from J, the gap between germline ends came to 9 bases. In germline, CDR1 is SGHDT, CDR2 YYEEEE. As processed by the authors: From reference gene primer amplification, estimates of nucleated cell counts were derived. Repertoires were generated with immunoSEQ multiplex PCR, while TCRdb's copy carries only in-frame clones and drops some. V and J calls and clone size are those listed in that table; D and trimming were worked out from the DNA. This table has hundreds of thousands of clones, about 80% appearing once.

Source material: peripheral blood. The clonotype originates from a woman older than 75 with acute or convalescent COVID-19. The chain links TRBV5-6 to TRBJ2-5; D remains unclear. CDR3 nucleotides: TGTGCCAGCAGCTTGGTGGCTACTAAAGAGACCCAGTACTTC. Translated, it gives CASSLVATKETQYF.